Listed here are 15 T cell receptor beta chains from one sample, sequenced in a study of T cell changes during pregnancy in multiple sclerosis. Sequencing was performed with immunoSEQ multiplex PCR; in TCRdb, only in-frame clones are kept and a portion is missing. This table holds tens of thousands of clones, 88% found once. Sequenced here: CD4+ T cells from peripheral blood mononuclear cells, sampled in the first trimester of pregnancy. Receptor source: a female donor with multiple sclerosis, enrolled in a pregnancy study.

In this sample, this clone turned up a few times. The V call is TRBV5-1, the J call TRBJ2-3; 8 bases line up with TRBD1. CDR1 is SGHRS and CDR2 is YFSETQ in the germline V gene. The CDR3 covers 16 residues. V shed 4 bases, J shed 0 bases, and the junction held 7 bases outside the gene matches. The DNA for the CDR3 is TGCGCCAGCAGCCTCGAGGACAGGGAGAGCACAGATACGCAGTATTTT. It is translated as CASSLEDRESTDTQYF.

The V call is TRBV6-5, the J call TRBJ2-2; D is ambiguous. Germline V gene lookup returns CDR1 MNHEY and CDR2 SVGAGI. There are 11 residues in the CDR3. V lost 5 bases and J 5 bases, leaving 3 bases between the germline ends. CDR3: CASSRTGELFF. DNA for the CDR3: TGTGCCAGCAGTCGTACCGGGGAGCTGTTTTTT.

The chain couples TRBV5-4 to TRBJ2-3; 12 bases map to TRBD2. Germline V gives CDR1 SGHNT, CDR2 YYREEE (reference sequence). This CDR3 region has 16 residues. V lost 4 bases and J lost 3; bases outside the gene matches: 6. CDR3 amino acids: CASSLGLAGRTDTQYF. The CDR3 region has the DNA TGTGCCAGCAGCCTAGGACTAGCGGGGAGGACAGATACGCAGTATTTT.

This chain links TRBV4-2 with TRBJ2-3, with 9 nucleotides matching TRBD1. Trimming removed 3 bases from V and 10 bases from J; junction bases left unmatched: 17. The CDR3 runs 17 residues. CDR1 is LGHNA and CDR2 is YNFKEQ in the germline V gene. The CDR3 spells CASSQATPGQGIRAQYF. The DNA for the CDR3 is TGTGCCAGCAGCCAGGCCACTCCGGGACAGGGCATTCGGGCGCAGTATTTT.

This sequence joins TRBV13 and TRBJ1-1, with 9 bases identical to TRBD1. J lost 10 bases, V lost 6 bases, and 12 bases had no gene match. The CDR3 runs to 14 residues. CDR1 is PRHDT, CDR2 FYEKMQ, per germline (reference sequence). CDR3 sequence reads: CASRSDRGRPGAFF. CDR3 coding DNA: TGTGCCAGCAGATCGGACAGGGGCCGCCCAGGAGCTTTCTTT.

The chain recombines TRBV2 with TRBJ2-1; D is uncertain. This CDR3 is built from 12 residues. Germline V gives CDR1 SNHLY, CDR2 FYNNEI. Trimming shortened V by 1 base and J by 8 bases, and 6 bases separated the two germline ends. CDR3 DNA sequence: TGTGCCAGCAGTGAAGGAGGAGATGAGCAGTTCTTC. Protein: CASSEGGDEQFF.

V and J are TRBV30 and TRBJ1-2, with 10 bases fitting TRBD1. Germline CDR1 GTSNPN, CDR2 SVGIG (reference sequence). The CDR3 sequence is 14 residues long. V lost 4 bases, J lost 4 bases, and 6 bases stayed unmatched. The CDR3 coding sequence is TGTGCCTGGACCGACAGGGGGCGCGGCTATGGCTACACCTTC. It yields the protein CAWTDRGRGYGYTF.

The chain couples TRBV25-1 to TRBJ1-2; the D is unclear. Trimming removed 6 bases from V and 0 bases from J, with 11 bases in between. The CDR3 extends over 14 amino acids. Germline loops: CDR1 MGHDK, CDR2 SYGVNS. CDR3 loop: CASSHSSANYGYTF. The CDR3 coding sequence is TGTGCCAGCAGCCACAGCTCGGCTAACTATGGCTACACCTTC.

The chain carries TRBV19 and TRBJ2-7; 10 nucleotides line up with TRBD1. The germline V gene has CDR1 LNHDA and CDR2 SQIVND (reference sequence). V shed 5 bases, J shed 3 bases, and the junction held 10 bases outside the gene matches. The CDR3 has 16 residues. This chain's CDR3 is CASSPAKRDRGYEQYF. The CDR3 nucleotides are TGTGCCAGTAGTCCCGCCAAGAGGGACAGGGGCTACGAGCAGTACTTC.

V and J are TRBV5-1 and TRBJ1-1; maybe TRBD1 (5 bases). The germline V gene has CDR1 SGHRS and CDR2 YFSETQ. Trimming pared 3 bases from V and 0 bases from J, leaving 18 bases between. This CDR3 spans 17 amino acids. The CDR3 DNA sequence: TGCGCCAGCAGCTCTCAACCGGGGACTACCATGAACACTGAAGCTTTCTTT. Translated, it gives CASSSQPGTTMNTEAFF.

The V gene is TRBV18, the J gene TRBJ1-1, with 7 bases matching TRBD1. The CDR3 length is 14 residues. CDR1 is KGHSH, CDR2 LQKENI, per germline. V shed 1 base and J 3 bases; nucleotides not matched to a gene: 2. The chain's CDR3 is CASSPRTGDTEAFF. DNA of the CDR3: TGTGCCAGCTCACCACGAACAGGGGACACTGAAGCTTTCTTT. Full variable domain (rest looked up from reference TRBV18 and TRBJ1-1): NAGVMQNPRHLVRRRGQEARLRCSPMKGHSHVYWYRQLPEEGLKFMVYLQKENIIDESGMPKERFSAEFPKEGPSILRIQQVVRGDSAAYFCASSPRTGDTEAFFGQGTRLTVV.

V usage is TRBV30 and J usage is TRBJ2-1, with 13 bases fitting TRBD2. This CDR3 comprises 17 residues. The J segment lost 5 bases and the V segment lost 3 bases, leaving 10 bases of the junction unmatched. CDR1 is GTSNPN and CDR2 is SVGIG in the germline V gene (reference sequence). DNA of the CDR3: TGTGCCTGGAGCCCTCCCGGACTAGCGGGGGTGAACAATGAGCAGTTCTTC. It encodes CAWSPPGLAGVNNEQFF.

The genes are TRBV7-8 and TRBJ1-2; D remains ambiguous. This CDR3 spans 13 amino acids. The germline V gene has CDR1 SGHVS and CDR2 FQNEAQ. Deletions cut 1 base from V and 2 bases from J, with 5 bases between. As DNA, the CDR3 is TGTGCCAGCAGCTTAGGACAAAACTATGGCTACACCTTC. Translated: CASSLGQNYGYTF.

The chain employs TRBV28 and TRBJ1-2, with 7 bases aligning to TRBD1. The CDR3 contains 14 residues. CDR1 is MDHEN and CDR2 is SYDVKM in the germline V gene. The J segment lost 5 bases and the V segment lost 6 bases, leaving 9 bases of the junction unmatched. The CDR3 spells CASRNSGTAYGYTF. CDR3 bases: TGTGCCAGCAGGAACTCCGGGACAGCATATGGCTACACCTTC.

CDR3 residues: CAISESQVGTDTQYF. The CDR3 nucleotides are TGTGCCATCAGTGAGTCTCAGGTGGGCACAGATACGCAGTATTTT. The J gene is TRBJ2-3, the V gene TRBV10-3; D unclear. V gave up 0 bases and J gave up 1 base, with 8 bases separating them. The length of the CDR3 is 15 residues. Germline CDR1 and CDR2: ENHRY and SYGVKD.